The subject of this entry is one T cell receptor beta chain. Its specific antigen is unknown. The input lacks base qualities; no much larger clone sits a single base away. Using the deep immunoSEQ assay, multiplex PCR amplified TCR CDR3 regions from genomic DNA. For each cell subset, the extracted genomic DNA was distributed evenly across all wells of several immunoSEQ 96-well plates, and each plate served as one replicate. For sorted subsets, 200 to 250 ng of genomic DNA, equivalent to roughly 33,000 T cell genomes, went into each replicate PCR. The purified libraries were quantified using a Qubit 3.0 fluorometer, sized with a Bioanalyzer 2100, and then quantified again using the KAPA Library Quantification kit. A separate single-read 150-cycle Illumina NextSeq 550 flow cell was used to sequence each immunoSEQ 96-well plate. On the authors' methods: Because only junctional sequences without quality scores were contained in the immunoSEQ output, filtering matching that applied to full-length reads could not be performed. To assign V/J genes and CDR3, sequences were annotated against IMGT germline references using PyIR, a Python wrapper for IgBLAST v1.9. Reads with weak V/J assignments (E-value above 1e-6), missing CDR3, stop codons, out-of-frame junctions, or ambiguous translated residues were removed. V3J clonotypes were defined as sequences sharing an identical inferred V gene, J gene, and CDR3 amino acid sequence. The percentage overlap between two repertoires was calculated by dividing the number of shared unique clonotypes by the size of the smaller repertoire. Three approaches were used to assess repertoire richness: RTK rarefaction, the Chao1 estimator, and Recon v2.1 estimates of unobserved clonotypes. OLGA was used to compute generation probabilities for all TCRbeta clonotypes that the gDNA method yielded from several donors. TCRdb stores this immuneACCESS table with in-frame sequences only. Part of the clones is absent; in the studies checked, under half of the shortfall reflects unresolved V genes, and no reason is known for the rest. That table is the source of V, J and clone size, and D and trimming were worked out from the DNA. The sample records about 600,000 clones, approximately 97% of which are singletons. The top ten constitute less than 0.065% of the sample.

The donors were healthy, HIV-negative adults with no recently reported acute infections or vaccinations. Only Caucasian adults living in Nashville, Tennessee, USA were represented among the donors. CD4+ T cells were enriched through magnetic negative selection, after which naive cells were positively selected on CD45RA and the remaining negative fraction served as the memory subset. After blood collection by leukapheresis, PBMCs were isolated using Ficoll-Histopaque density gradient centrifugation and then cryopreserved in the vapor phase of liquid nitrogen. Purity and quantity of every magnetically sorted T cell population were checked by analytical flow cytometry. Each sorted fraction had its genomic DNA isolated and then quantified by UV absorbance on a Nanodrop 2000c. The data stem from a study of shared clonotypes between healthy human individuals (TCRdb year 2020). About the investigation overall: Three men and a couple of women, aged 18 to 49 years, made up the cohort. Per donor, three plates each were used for CD4 naive and CD4 memory, two for CD8 naive, and one for CD8 memory. To estimate repertoire size and how much clonotypes are shared between individuals, the study performed deep sequencing of blood TCR repertoires from roughly five healthy adults. To increase sequencing depth and limit assay-specific biases, TCR repertoire library preparation and sequencing were carried out by different laboratories using diverse techniques. Leukapheresis yielded between about 0.9 and 9.5 billion PBMCs per donor. Findings and caveats that apply to the study as a whole: Pairwise subsampling indicated that sequencing depth was expected to affect the degree of clonotype sharing among donors. Even with the large sequencing depth, rarefaction of the sorted-subset datasets indicated that sequencing was incomplete. Because the study included only a small number of donors, the genetic and exposure-history diversity represented was limited. Sampling was restricted to blood, and TCR repertoires in tissue are likely to differ from TCR repertoires in blood. Naive subsets generally had larger estimated clonotype richness than memory subsets did. Clonotypes shared by all four sorted-subset donors showed higher generation probabilities than non-shared clonotypes. Across four donors, roughly 5% of naive CD4, approximately 3.5% of naive CD8, under 2.5% of memory CD4, and around 0.4% of memory CD8 clonotypes were shared.

The junction shows trimming of 7 bases on V and 2 bases on J, plus 18 bases between the germline ends. The cysteine opens and the phenylalanine closes a CDR3 of 15 amino acids. Only the CDR3 part of the read is kept: 45 bases, read in frame from the first base. CDR1 and CDR2 were assigned from the germline V gene as SGHAT and FQNNGV. The chain couples TRBV11-2 to TRBJ2-7, with the D call perhaps TRBD1 or TRBD2, each one matching 6 bases. The receptor was derived from a woman under 40 in good health. Material: naive CD4+ T cells sorted from blood. The meaning of the sample's cell subset or site label: CD45RA+ positively selected. Here the CDR3 is given as CASTRGSGVTYEQYF. The sequenced DNA is TGTGCCAGCACCCGGGGGTCAGGGGTCACCTACGAGCAGTACTTC.